The rows below give T cell receptor beta chains drawn from one sample of a study of response to subunit inactivated influenza vaccine. TCRdb used MiXCR to reprocess the RT-PCR reads, holding one entry per CDR3 protein. Of 200,000 to 250,000 distinct CDR3 sequences detected, less than 15% appear once; the ten largest clones hold 7.8%. Sequencing was performed on non-naive T cells sorted from PBMCs, taken around 14 days before vaccination. The receptors come from a man in his fifties or sixties who received an inactivated influenza vaccine. The CDR3 runs from the conserved cysteine through the conserved F or W. D genes are given only for firm matches. Expanded clones are given a class, and other clones once, few, many or no size at all.

d_call: -
j_call: TRBJ2-2
v_call: TRBV28
clone_size: many
cdr3_nt: TGTGCCAGCACAAGGCGGTTGGCCAACACCGGGGAGCTGTTTTTT
cdr3_aa: CASTRRLANTGELFF

d_call: -
j_call: TRBJ1-1
v_call: TRBV6-1
clone_size: -
cdr3_nt: TGTGCCAGCAGTGAACACCGGGACGACCAAGCTTTCTTT
cdr3_aa: CASSEHRDDQAFF

d_call: TRBD1
j_call: TRBJ2-3
v_call: TRBV29-1
clone_size: many
cdr3_nt: TGCAGCGCCTTTAAGGGGGCCGTAGATACGCAGTATTTT
cdr3_aa: CSAFKGAVDTQYF

d_call: -
j_call: TRBJ1-2
v_call: TRBV12-3/TRBV12-4
clone_size: -
cdr3_nt: TGTGCCAGCAGTTTCTCAGAGGGAATAAATGGCTACACCTTC
cdr3_aa: CASSFSEGINGYTF

d_call: -
j_call: TRBJ1-1
v_call: TRBV3-1
clone_size: many
cdr3_nt: TGTGCCAGCAGCCATGGGGATTTAGGACAGACGACCACTGAAGCTTTCTTT
cdr3_aa: CASSHGDLGQTTTEAFF

d_call: TRBD2
j_call: TRBJ2-3
v_call: TRBV7-9
clone_size: few
cdr3_nt: TGTGCCAGCAGGAAGGTATTTGCGGGAGAGGCAGATACGCAGTATTTT
cdr3_aa: CASRKVFAGEADTQYF

d_call: -
j_call: TRBJ2-3
v_call: TRBV5-1
clone_size: few
cdr3_nt: TGCGCCAGCAGCCCCCGGGTCTCGATCAGCACAGATACGCAGTATTTT
cdr3_aa: CASSPRVSISTDTQYF

d_call: TRBD2
j_call: TRBJ2-5
v_call: TRBV4-3
clone_size: few
cdr3_nt: TGCGCCAGCAGCCAAGATATTCCCCTAGCGGGAGGGTTACGCGGAGAGACCCAGTACTTC
cdr3_aa: CASSQDIPLAGGLRGETQYF

d_call: TRBD1
j_call: TRBJ1-4
v_call: TRBV11-2
clone_size: -
cdr3_nt: TGTGCCAGCAGCCCCGGAGACAGGGTTTATGAAAAACTGTTTTTT
cdr3_aa: CASSPGDRVYEKLFF

d_call: -
j_call: TRBJ1-2
v_call: TRBV5-1
clone_size: few
cdr3_nt: TGCGCCAGCAGCTTGGACTCTACCTATGGCTACACCTTC
cdr3_aa: CASSLDSTYGYTF

d_call: TRBD1
j_call: TRBJ2-2
v_call: TRBV6-2/TRBV6-3
clone_size: few
cdr3_nt: TGTGCCAGCAGTAGGACAGGGCTTTCGAACACCGGGGAGCTGTTTTTT
cdr3_aa: CASSRTGLSNTGELFF

d_call: -
j_call: TRBJ1-2
v_call: TRBV5-1
clone_size: many
cdr3_nt: TGCGCCAGCAGCCGAGCCGGGACTGAGAATGGCTACACCTTC
cdr3_aa: CASSRAGTENGYTF

d_call: TRBD1
j_call: TRBJ1-2
v_call: TRBV6-1
clone_size: few
cdr3_nt: TGTGCCAGCTCCCCGGGACAGGCTGAGAGTCCCCGGAATGGCTACACCTTC
cdr3_aa: CASSPGQAESPRNGYTF

d_call: TRBD2
j_call: TRBJ2-3
v_call: TRBV13
clone_size: -
cdr3_nt: TGTGCCAGCACCGGGACTAGCGAGGGAGTTACGCAGTATTTT
cdr3_aa: CASTGTSEGVTQYF

d_call: TRBD2
j_call: TRBJ2-7
v_call: TRBV3-1
clone_size: -
cdr3_nt: TGTGCCAGCAGCCCGCAGCGGGGACCCTACGAGCAGTACTTC
cdr3_aa: CASSPQRGPYEQYF

d_call: -
j_call: TRBJ2-1
v_call: TRBV7-3
clone_size: few
cdr3_nt: TGTGCCAGCAGCTTAACGGGGCGGGAGCAGTTCTTC
cdr3_aa: CASSLTGREQFF

d_call: TRBD2
j_call: TRBJ2-2
v_call: TRBV7-2
clone_size: -
cdr3_nt: TGTGCCAGCAGCCTTAGCGGGGGGGACACCGGGGAGCTGTTTTTT
cdr3_aa: CASSLSGGDTGELFF

d_call: -
j_call: TRBJ1-3
v_call: TRBV13
clone_size: many
cdr3_nt: TGTGCCAGCAGCTTAGGTGATTCCTCTGGAAACACCATATATTTT
cdr3_aa: CASSLGDSSGNTIYF

d_call: -
j_call: TRBJ2-3
v_call: TRBV10-3
clone_size: few
cdr3_nt: TGTGCCATCGGCGGACCCGGGACCGCAGATACGCAGTATTTT
cdr3_aa: CAIGGPGTADTQYF

d_call: TRBD1
j_call: TRBJ2-7
v_call: TRBV7-2
clone_size: few
cdr3_nt: TGTGCCAGCAGTTCCGACAGGGGGCAGGGGGGCGAGCAGTACTTC
cdr3_aa: CASSSDRGQGGEQYF

d_call: TRBD1
j_call: TRBJ1-6
v_call: TRBV7-2
clone_size: few
cdr3_nt: TGTGCCAGCAGCTTAGGACAGGGGGCAAGCTCACCCCTCCACTTT
cdr3_aa: CASSLGQGASSPLHF

d_call: TRBD1
j_call: TRBJ2-4
v_call: TRBV12-3/TRBV12-4
clone_size: few
cdr3_nt: TGTGCCAGCAGGCCGGGACAGGCCAACATTCAGTACTTC
cdr3_aa: CASRPGQANIQYF

d_call: TRBD2
j_call: TRBJ2-1
v_call: TRBV20-1
clone_size: once
cdr3_nt: TGCTGTGCTAGAAGGAGTAGCGGGCCACTTTTCAATGAGCAGTTCTTC
cdr3_aa: CCARRSSGPLFNEQFF

d_call: -
j_call: TRBJ2-2
v_call: TRBV15
clone_size: many
cdr3_nt: TGTGCCACCAGCAGAGATTCGAGAGTGGTCACCGGGGAGCTGTTTTTT
cdr3_aa: CATSRDSRVVTGELFF

d_call: TRBD1
j_call: TRBJ2-7
v_call: TRBV28
clone_size: once
cdr3_nt: TGTGCCAGCAGTTTTTACAGGGGTACCGAGCTGTACTTC
cdr3_aa: CASSFYRGTELYF

d_call: TRBD1
j_call: TRBJ1-5
v_call: TRBV28
clone_size: few
cdr3_nt: TGTGCCAGCAGTTTGACGGGGACAGGCAATCAGCCCCAGCATTTT
cdr3_aa: CASSLTGTGNQPQHF

d_call: TRBD2
j_call: TRBJ2-1
v_call: TRBV5-1
clone_size: -
cdr3_nt: TGCGCCAGCAGCTTGGGGGGGGGATTCTCCTACAATGAGCAGTTCTTC
cdr3_aa: CASSLGGGFSYNEQFF

d_call: -
j_call: TRBJ2-3
v_call: TRBV20-1
clone_size: few
cdr3_nt: TGCAGTGCTAGAGATTCAGGGTATACAGATACGCAGTATTTT
cdr3_aa: CSARDSGYTDTQYF

d_call: TRBD1
j_call: TRBJ2-7
v_call: TRBV27
clone_size: many
cdr3_nt: TGTGCCAGCAGTTTCGGGGACAGCACCTACGAGCAGTACTTC
cdr3_aa: CASSFGDSTYEQYF

d_call: -
j_call: TRBJ2-7
v_call: TRBV5-8
clone_size: few
cdr3_nt: TGTGCCAGCAGCTTGGCTGGCCCCACCAAATTCTACGAGCAGTACTTC
cdr3_aa: CASSLAGPTKFYEQYF

d_call: TRBD2
j_call: TRBJ2-3
v_call: TRBV27
clone_size: many
cdr3_nt: TGTGCCAGCAGTCCGGCGGGACTAGCGGGGCTCACAGATACGCAGTATTTT
cdr3_aa: CASSPAGLAGLTDTQYF

d_call: -
j_call: TRBJ2-1
v_call: TRBV3-1
clone_size: -
cdr3_nt: TGTGCCAGCAGCCCTAGGGGTAGCAGTGAGCAGTTCTTC
cdr3_aa: CASSPRGSSEQFF

d_call: -
j_call: TRBJ2-3
v_call: TRBV7-8
clone_size: few
cdr3_nt: TGTGCCAGCAGCTTGATCCGGGGAGATACGCAGTATTTT
cdr3_aa: CASSLIRGDTQYF

d_call: -
j_call: TRBJ2-5
v_call: TRBV29-1
clone_size: many
cdr3_nt: TGCAGCGCCGATGGGGGCGGAGAGACCCAGTACTTC
cdr3_aa: CSADGGGETQYF

d_call: TRBD1
j_call: TRBJ1-2
v_call: TRBV28
clone_size: many
cdr3_nt: TGTGCCAGCAGTTCTCCCCCGACAGGGGGAGGCTACACCTTC
cdr3_aa: CASSSPPTGGGYTF

d_call: -
j_call: TRBJ1-3
v_call: TRBV27
clone_size: -
cdr3_nt: TGTGCCAGCAGTTTTAAGGGAACAGGAAACACCATATATTTT
cdr3_aa: CASSFKGTGNTIYF

d_call: TRBD1
j_call: TRBJ2-7
v_call: TRBV20-1
clone_size: few
cdr3_nt: TGCAGTGCCCGTGGGACAGGGGACCCGTACGAGCAGTACTTC
cdr3_aa: CSARGTGDPYEQYF

d_call: -
j_call: TRBJ1-1
v_call: TRBV7-9
clone_size: few
cdr3_nt: TGTGCCAGCAGCTTCGGACAGTACACTGAAGCTTTCTTT
cdr3_aa: CASSFGQYTEAFF

d_call: -
j_call: TRBJ1-1
v_call: TRBV5-1
clone_size: many
cdr3_nt: TGCGCCAGCAGCACCACGCCGGGACAGAACACTGAAGCTTTCTTT
cdr3_aa: CASSTTPGQNTEAFF

d_call: -
j_call: TRBJ2-7
v_call: TRBV4-3
clone_size: few
cdr3_nt: TGCGCCAGCAGCCGAAACAGGTTGGGAGAGCAGTACTTC
cdr3_aa: CASSRNRLGEQYF

d_call: TRBD2
j_call: TRBJ2-3
v_call: TRBV7-9
clone_size: many
cdr3_nt: TGTGCCAGCAGCGAGGGGACTAGTTCCACAGATACGCAGTATTTT
cdr3_aa: CASSEGTSSTDTQYF

d_call: -
j_call: TRBJ2-1
v_call: TRBV2
clone_size: many
cdr3_nt: TGTGCCAGCAGTGAAGGGGCGCGGAGCCCCTACAATGAGCAGTTCTTC
cdr3_aa: CASSEGARSPYNEQFF

d_call: TRBD1
j_call: TRBJ2-7
v_call: TRBV20-1
clone_size: -
cdr3_nt: TGCAGTGCTAGAGATTTCAGGCAGGGGGTAACCTACGAGCAGTACTTC
cdr3_aa: CSARDFRQGVTYEQYF

d_call: -
j_call: TRBJ2-5
v_call: TRBV4-1
clone_size: many
cdr3_nt: TGCGCCAGCAGCCAAGATGGGGGGTACCAAGAGACCCAGTACTTC
cdr3_aa: CASSQDGGYQETQYF

d_call: TRBD1
j_call: TRBJ2-3
v_call: TRBV7-9
clone_size: few
cdr3_nt: TGTGCCAGCAGAGGTACCCAGGACAGGACAGATACGCAGTATTTT
cdr3_aa: CASRGTQDRTDTQYF

d_call: -
j_call: TRBJ1-2
v_call: TRBV4-1
clone_size: -
cdr3_nt: TGCGCCAGCAGCCAAATGGGGAACAACTATGGCTACACCTTC
cdr3_aa: CASSQMGNNYGYTF

d_call: -
j_call: TRBJ2-3
v_call: TRBV20-1
clone_size: many
cdr3_nt: TGCAGTGCTAGAGGGGTTGGCGGGGGCACAGATACGCAGTATTTT
cdr3_aa: CSARGVGGGTDTQYF

d_call: -
j_call: TRBJ1-1
v_call: TRBV5-5
clone_size: many
cdr3_nt: TGTGCCAGCAGCAGGGACACTAGGTACACTGAAGCTTTCTTT
cdr3_aa: CASSRDTRYTEAFF

d_call: -
j_call: TRBJ2-5
v_call: TRBV6-1
clone_size: -
cdr3_nt: TGTGCCAGCAGCTTCGGGTTTTGGGAGACCCAGTACTTC
cdr3_aa: CASSFGFWETQYF

d_call: -
j_call: TRBJ2-7
v_call: TRBV6-2/TRBV6-3
clone_size: -
cdr3_nt: TGTGCCAGCAATGGATGGGACTTCCACGAGCAGTACTTC
cdr3_aa: CASNGWDFHEQYF

d_call: TRBD2
j_call: TRBJ2-7
v_call: TRBV7-9
clone_size: -
cdr3_nt: TGTGCCAGCAGCAAGGGACTAGCGGGAGTCGAAGAGCAGTACTTC
cdr3_aa: CASSKGLAGVEEQYF

d_call: TRBD2
j_call: TRBJ2-2
v_call: TRBV12-3/TRBV12-4
clone_size: few
cdr3_nt: TGTGCCAGCACCATGGCCAGCGGGGGCCGCGGGGCCGGGGAGCTGTTTTTT
cdr3_aa: CASTMASGGRGAGELFF

d_call: -
j_call: TRBJ2-1
v_call: TRBV11-2
clone_size: -
cdr3_nt: TGTGCCAGCAGCTCCACCAGGGGGGCTGGATCCTACAATGAGCAGTTCTTC
cdr3_aa: CASSSTRGAGSYNEQFF

d_call: TRBD1
j_call: TRBJ2-5
v_call: TRBV29-1
clone_size: -
cdr3_nt: TGCAGCGTAAGGGGGCAGGGGGAGACCCAGTACTTC
cdr3_aa: CSVRGQGETQYF

d_call: -
j_call: TRBJ2-5
v_call: TRBV5-1
clone_size: few
cdr3_nt: TGCGCCAGCAGCCCCCGGCAGGGCGTGCTAGAGACCCAGTACTTC
cdr3_aa: CASSPRQGVLETQYF

d_call: TRBD1
j_call: TRBJ1-1
v_call: TRBV4-3
clone_size: few
cdr3_nt: TGCGCCAGCAGGGCAACAGGGGACACTGAAGCTTTCTTT
cdr3_aa: CASRATGDTEAFF

d_call: TRBD1
j_call: TRBJ2-7
v_call: TRBV5-1
clone_size: few
cdr3_nt: TGCGCCAGCAGCGGATCCGGGACAGGGTACGAGCAGTACTTC
cdr3_aa: CASSGSGTGYEQYF

d_call: TRBD1
j_call: TRBJ2-1
v_call: TRBV11-2
clone_size: few
cdr3_nt: TGTGCCAGCAGCTTCTCCTGGACAGGCCCCTACAATGAGCAGTTCTTC
cdr3_aa: CASSFSWTGPYNEQFF